This T cell receptor (beta chain) was obtained from a study of cytomegalovirus exposure and HLA in healthy donors. Note on this clone: Its antigen remains unidentified.

General study results and limits: There were a few CMV-associated chains whose specificity for CMV antigens was confirmed in vitro. Reports indicated that the classifier achieved high specificity and sensitivity in diagnosing cytomegalovirus status. Cytomegalovirus-associated TCR beta chains were listed, numbering over 150.

The CDR3 sequence is 16 residues long. V was clipped by 2 bases and J by 0 bases; unmatched bases: 5. Germline-derived CDR1 and CDR2 are SGHTA and FQGNSA. Libraries were prepared by immunoSEQ multiplex PCR; TCRdb keeps only in-frame clonotypes and omits some of them. Of some 170,000 clones in the sample, around 92% were seen once. Material: PBMCs. The TCR comes from a woman younger than 30 in good health and CMV-seropositive. V usage is TRBV7-2 and J usage is TRBJ2-3; TRBD1 matches 7 bases. Written as DNA, the CDR3 is TGTGCCAGCAGCTTAAAGCCGGGACAGAGCACAGATACGCAGTATTTT. It encodes CASSLKPGQSTDTQYF.